The 15 T cell receptor beta chains in this list originate from one sample, sequenced in a study of shared clonotypes between healthy human individuals. Assay: immunoSEQ multiplex PCR; the TCRdb copy retains only in-frame clones and omits some. This table holds approximately 460,000 clones, roughly 80% found once. The sample consisted of PBMCs. These receptors all come from a woman aged 40 to 50 in good health. Some clones in this sample may be carry-over from other donors' samples.

This clone was recorded once. The chain joins TRBV9 to TRBJ2-7, with D unresolved. Trimming left V 0 bases short and J 3 bases short, with 10 bases between. CDR3 length: 14 amino acids. Germline V CDR1 and CDR2: SGDLS, YYNGEE. The CDR3 spells CASSVGSTNYEQYF. CDR3 DNA sequence: TGTGCCAGCAGCGTAGGTTCCACAAACTACGAGCAGTACTTC.

V is TRBV29-1 and J is TRBJ2-7; D tentatively fits TRBD1 or TRBD2 (5 bases each). In germline, CDR1 is SQVTM, CDR2 ANQGSEA. V lost 8 bases to trimming and J lost 3 bases, with 17 bases between them. This CDR3 contains 13 residues. Here the CDR3 DNA reads TGCAGCCTCCCCCCCGGGACCCTCTACGAGCAGTACTTC. Translating it yields CSLPPGTLYEQYF.

The chain joins TRBV7-3 to TRBJ1-1, with unresolved D. The CDR3 runs 12 residues. CDR1 and CDR2 from the germline V gene are SGHTA and FQGTGA. With 1 base removed from V and 0 bases from J, the gap between germline ends came to 0 bases. The CDR3 DNA sequence: TGTGCCAGCAGCTTAATGAACACTGAAGCTTTCTTT. Translation: CASSLMNTEAFF.

Points on this clone: Other DNA sequences in this specimen translate into the identical CDR3. The chain carries TRBV28 and TRBJ2-1; TRBD2 matches 11 bases. This CDR3 comprises 15 residues. Germline V lookup: CDR1 MDHEN, CDR2 SYDVKM. The V gene end was trimmed by 5 bases and the J gene end by 4 bases; junction bases not matched to a gene: 4. CDR3 in DNA: TGTGCCAGCAGTCCAAGACTAGCGGGATACAATGAGCAGTTCTTC. It yields the protein CASSPRLAGYNEQFF.

The chain combines TRBV27 with TRBJ2-2; D not resolved. The germline gives CDR1 MNHEY, CDR2 SMNVEV (reference sequence). The CDR3 length is 13 residues. V was cut by 6 bases and J by 0 bases, with 5 bases left in between. CDR3 protein: CASRPSNTGELFF. In nucleotides, the CDR3 is TGTGCCAGCAGACCCTCGAACACCGGGGAGCTGTTTTTT.

This clone has a count of ten or more. The rearrangement joins TRBV20-1 to TRBJ2-7, with a possible D match to TRBD1 (5 bases). Deletions cut 4 bases from V and 4 bases from J, with 8 bases between. This CDR3 comprises 11 residues. Germline V gene data show CDR1 as DFQATT and CDR2 as SNEGSKA (reference sequence). CDR3 DNA sequence: TGCAGTGCTATCAGACAGTACGAGCAGTACTTC. It encodes CSAIRQYEQYF.

The V call is TRBV5-1, the J call TRBJ1-1, with D perhaps TRBD1 (6 bases). V lost 4 bases and J 1 base, leaving 17 bases between the germline ends. This CDR3 comprises 16 residues. Germline assignment: CDR1 SGHRS and CDR2 YFSETQ. CDR3 in DNA: TGCGCCAGCAGCCAAAGGGACACCTCAGCGAACACTGAAGCTTTCTTT. This translates into CASSQRDTSANTEAFF.

V usage is TRBV6-5 and J usage is TRBJ2-7, with unresolved D. V was trimmed by 5 bases and J by 5 bases, leaving 16 bases between them. The CDR3 contains 14 residues. From germline, CDR1 is MNHEY and CDR2 SVGAGI. The DNA of the CDR3 is TGTGCCAGCAGTCCCGGGCCGGCGGTACACGAGCAGTACTTC. It is translated as CASSPGPAVHEQYF.

The chain has TRBV9 and TRBJ2-7; TRBD2 might be the D (5 bases). Trimming took off 1 base at V and 2 bases at J, with 10 bases between the two ends. The CDR3 runs 14 residues. Germline CDR1 reads SGDLS; CDR2 reads YYNGEE. The CDR3 DNA follows: TGTGCCAGCAGCGTAAGAGCGGTGCCCTACGAGCAGTACTTC. Residues: CASSVRAVPYEQYF.

To note about this clone: At one of its ends the junction is not consistent with the germline gene, which may arise from a read error. This chain links TRBV18 with TRBJ2-7; D possibly matches TRBD1 or TRBD2 (5 bases each). CDR3 length: 15 residues. In germline, CDR1 is KGHSH, CDR2 LQKENI. CDR3 protein: CASSPVRGPNYEQCF. CDR3 nucleotides: TGTGCCAGCTCACCGGTACGGGGACCCAACTACGAGCAGTGCTTC.

This clone was detected a few times. The rearrangement links TRBV5-1 to TRBJ2-7; D gene uncertain. This CDR3 has 12 amino acids. V lost 3 bases, J lost 3 bases, and 7 bases lay in between. Germline V lookup: CDR1 SGHRS, CDR2 YFSETQ. DNA for the CDR3: TGCGCCAGCAGCTCGACTGGCTACGAGCAGTACTTC. Its translation is CASSSTGYEQYF.

Note on this clone: Given a far larger clone just one base away, this is likely a sequencing read error. The chain links TRBV9 to TRBJ2-5; 8 bases line up with TRBD2. Trimming took 7 bases from V and 3 from J; bases not matched to a gene: 11. Germline CDR1 is SGDLS and CDR2 is YYNGEE. This CDR3 has 15 amino acids. The CDR3 reads CASASSAGGKETQYF. DNA of the CDR3: TGTGCCAGCGCCTCTAGCGCGGGGGGAAAAGAGACCCAGTACTTC. Combining the CDR3 with reference TRBV9 and TRBJ2-5 gives the whole variable domain DSGVTQTPKHLITATGQRVTLRCSPRSGDLSVYWYQQSLDQGLQFLIQYYNGEERAKGNILERFSAQQFPDLHSELNLSSLELGDSALYFCASASSAGGKETQYFGPGTRLLVL.

About this clone itself: The sample carries other DNA sequences with the same CDR3. This sequence joins TRBV19 and TRBJ2-6; D gene uncertain. The CDR3 runs to 14 residues. V lost 3 bases and J 1 base, leaving 4 bases between the germline ends. Germline values: CDR1 LNHDA, CDR2 SQIVND (reference sequence). The CDR3 here is CASSIGSGANVLTF. The CDR3 DNA reads as TGTGCCAGTAGTATTGGGTCTGGGGCCAACGTCCTGACTTTC. The variable domain in full, completed from reference TRBV19 and TRBJ2-6, reads DGGITQSPKYLFRKEGQNVTLSCEQNLNHDAMYWYRQDPGQGLRLIYYSQIVNDFQKGDIAEGYSVSREKKESFPLTVTSAQKNPTAFYLCASSIGSGANVLTFGAGSRLTVL.

This clone is a singleton in its sample. The V call is TRBV27, the J call TRBJ2-5; TRBD2 is a possible D gene (6 bases). The V gene lost 4 bases and the J gene lost 4 bases, with 13 bases spanning the gap. This CDR3 has 14 amino acids. CDR1 and CDR2 from the germline V gene are MNHEY and SMNVEV (reference sequence). CDR3 sequence reads: CASSSTRRGETQYF. The CDR3 nucleotides read TGTGCCAGCAGTTCTACTCGGAGGGGAGAGACCCAGTACTTC.

Remarks on this clone: This may come from a read error, since a much larger clone is one base off. The rearrangement joins TRBV21-1 to TRBJ2-7. TRBV21-1 is a pseudogene segment. There are 10 residues in the CDR3. In DNA, the CDR3 is TGTGCCAGCAGATCCTACGAGCAGTACTTC. Amino acids: CASRSYEQYF.